Listed here is a single T cell receptor beta chain. The antigen remains undetermined. This entry is derived from a study of Ad26.COV2.S vaccination and SARS-CoV-2 variants. Turning to the study itself: By the intramuscular route, Ad26.COV2.S was given once, or twice 56 days apart. Regarding the study as a whole: Participants given vaccine showed non-spike TCR breadth similar to that of placebo recipients. Relative to placebo recipients, vaccine recipients exhibited elevated spike-specific TCR breadth.

The V gene lost 4 bases and the J gene lost 2 bases, with 9 bases spanning the gap. Germline values: CDR1 LGHDT, CDR2 YNNKEL (reference sequence). The CDR3 is 13 residues long. Indicated treatment: some 19 received Ad26.COV2.S at low or high dose, single or two shots; 5 received placebo; per-sample allocation not given. Collection of samples fell on day 63 after the first vaccine or placebo injection. Produced via immunoSEQ multiplex PCR; TCRdb's table is partial and in-frame only. The data show about 480,000 clones, roughly 87% seen once. The input for sequencing was peripheral blood, taken in a trial of Ad26.COV2.S vaccine versus placebo. The receptor's source is a person aged 18-60 years who received the Ad26.COV2.S COVID-19 vaccine or a placebo. The J gene is TRBJ2-7, the V gene TRBV3-1 (or the pseudogene TRBV3-2), with no clear D. CDR3 residues: CASSPHKPYEQYF. For the CDR3, the DNA is TGTGCCAGCAGCCCACATAAGCCCTACGAGCAGTACTTC.